Following are 6 T cell receptor beta chains from one sample sequenced in a study of blood T cell repertoires in COVID-19. Produced via immunoSEQ multiplex PCR; TCRdb's table is partial and in-frame only. The table includes 88,000 or so clones, roughly 82% detected once. The sample comprised peripheral blood. All receptors come from a man of 80 years or more with acute or convalescent COVID-19.

The genes are TRBV20-1 and TRBJ2-7, with D hard to call. V was trimmed by 3 bases and J by 7 bases, leaving 13 bases between them. Germline CDR1 and CDR2: DFQATT and SNEGSKA (reference sequence). This CDR3 is 12 amino acids long. For the CDR3, the DNA is TGCAGTGCTAGTCTACCTCCCTGGGAGCAGTACTTC. Protein: CSASLPPWEQYF.

Only a few counts were recorded for this clone. This sequence joins TRBV10-2 and TRBJ2-2; D gene unclear. There are 14 residues in the CDR3. Per germline, CDR1 WSHSY and CDR2 SAAADI. V gave up 6 bases and J gave up 1 base, with 9 bases separating them. This CDR3 reads CASRPEVNTGELFF. The DNA for the CDR3 is TGCGCCAGCAGACCCGAGGTGAACACCGGGGAGCTGTTTTTT.

V and J are TRBV6-5 and TRBJ1-4; 9 bases are a match to TRBD1. The ends lost 7 bases at V and 4 bases at J; junction bases unmatched: 7. This CDR3 has 15 amino acids. Looked up from germline, CDR1 is MNHEY and CDR2 is SVGAGI. The CDR3 protein is CASIPGTGNNEKLFF. The CDR3 nucleotides are TGTGCCAGCATACCCGGGACAGGGAATAATGAAAAACTGTTTTTT.

The rearrangement joins TRBV13 to TRBJ1-5; TRBD1 agrees at 9 bases. CDR3 size: 14 residues. V trimming: 2 bases; J trimming: 11 bases; junction bases outside the gene matches: 7. Germline CDR1 reads PRHDT; CDR2 reads FYEKMQ (reference sequence). The CDR3 DNA follows: TGTGCCAGCAGCTTAAGGGGACAGGGTATAGCCCAGCATTTT. This gives the protein CASSLRGQGIAQHF.

Here the CDR3 DNA reads TGTGCCAGCAGCACAGGGCTGAACACTGAAGCTTTCTTT. This gives the protein CASSTGLNTEAFF. The chain recombines TRBV2 with TRBJ1-1, with D tentatively TRBD1 (6 bases). Germline CDR1 is SNHLY and CDR2 is FYNNEI. Trimming pared 6 bases from V and 0 bases from J, leaving 8 bases between. The CDR3 covers 13 residues.

The rearrangement joins TRBV18 to TRBJ2-7; D gene ambiguous. CDR3 size: 12 residues. The V end was cut by 2 bases, the J end by 7 bases, with 9 bases between. Looked up from germline, CDR1 is KGHSH and CDR2 is LQKENI. The CDR3 coding sequence is TGTGCCAGCTCACCAGCGACACCTGAGCAGTACTTC. It encodes CASSPATPEQYF.